The rows below give T cell receptor beta chains drawn from one sample of a study of PD-1 blockade in classical Hodgkin lymphoma. TCRdb keeps only in-frame clones here, not all; method: immunoSEQ multiplex PCR. The repertoire has about 90,000 clones, roughly nine tenths of them found once; the top ten carry about 11%. The sequencing used peripheral blood mononuclear cells (PBMCs), collected before the second cycle of nivolumab. Receptors originate from a human donor with classical Hodgkin lymphoma. The CDR3 runs from the conserved cysteine through the conserved F or W. D genes are given only for firm matches. Only some rows state a clone size, as once, few, many or a class for expanded clones.

V gene	D gene	clone size	J gene	CDR3 DNA	CDR3 protein
TRBV5-6	TRBD2	-	TRBJ2-1	TGTGCCAGCAGCTTGGTCGGGGGGGAGTACAATGAGCAGTTCTTC	CASSLVGGEYNEQFF
TRBV29-1	TRBD1	-	TRBJ2-3	TGCAGCGTTGATGGGACAGGGGATTTCACAGATACGCAGTATTTT	CSVDGTGDFTDTQYF
TRBV7-9	-	-	TRBJ2-1	TGTGCCAGCAGCCCTATAATAATGCAGTTCTTC	CASSPIIMQFF
TRBV6-1	-	-	TRBJ1-4	TGTGCCAGCAGTGTGGGACATGGGGAAAAACTGTTTTTT	CASSVGHGEKLFF
TRBV6-5	TRBD1	once	TRBJ2-7	TGTGCCAGCAGCGGACAGGGGGCCCACGAGCAGTACTTC	CASSGQGAHEQYF
TRBV20-1	TRBD1	-	TRBJ1-5	TGCAGTGCTAGAGGACAGGGGGTAGGGCATTTT	CSARGQGVGHF
TRBV28	TRBD1	few	TRBJ1-5	TGTGCCAGCAGTTTATTCGGGACAGGGAGTCAGCCCCAGCATTTT	CASSLFGTGSQPQHF
TRBV27	TRBD2	-	TRBJ2-7	TGTGCCAGCAGAATTGGTAAGCGGGGGACCGTCTACGAGCAGTACTTC	CASRIGKRGTVYEQYF
TRBV21-1	-	-	TRBJ2-1	TGTGCCAGCAGCAAAGCGACTAGCGGAGACAATGAGCAGTTCTTC	CASSKATSGDNEQFF
TRBV18	TRBD1	-	TRBJ1-4	TGTGCCAGCTCACCCGCGACAGGGAGTAATGAAAAACTGTTTTTT	CASSPATGSNEKLFF
TRBV6-1	-	-	TRBJ1-1	TGTGCCAGCAGTGAGGGACTGAAAGCTTTCTTT	CASSEGLKAFF
TRBV11-1	-	-	TRBJ2-1	TGTGCCAGCAGCTTAGGGGCAGTCAAAGAGCAGTTCTTC	CASSLGAVKEQFF
TRBV6-6	-	-	TRBJ1-6	TGTGCCAGCAGGGGGATGGATTTCTACAATTCACCCCTCCACTTT	CASRGMDFYNSPLHF
TRBV19	TRBD1	-	TRBJ2-7	TGTGCCAGTAGTATTGCCCAGGGGGCCACCTACGAGCAGTACTTC	CASSIAQGATYEQYF
TRBV5-1	-	-	TRBJ1-5	TGCGCCAGCAGCTTGGACTCAGGTAGCAATCAGCCCCAGCATTTT	CASSLDSGSNQPQHF
TRBV7-2	-	-	TRBJ2-3	TGTGCCAGCAGCTTAGTAGGGAGCACAGATACGCAGTATTTT	CASSLVGSTDTQYF
TRBV18	-	-	TRBJ1-5	TGTGCCAGCTCACCACCCCTCGGGCAGCCCCAGCATTTT	CASSPPLGQPQHF
TRBV15	-	-	TRBJ2-7	TGTGCCACCAGCCCACTTGGGAGCCGGCCCTACGAGCAGTACTTC	CATSPLGSRPYEQYF
TRBV6-1	-	once	TRBJ1-5	TGTGCCAGCACCCTGGGGGGGAAGCAGCCCCAGCATTTT	CASTLGGKQPQHF
TRBV25-1	-	-	TRBJ1-3	TGTGCCAGCAGTGACCCGAGCTCTGGAAACACCATATATTTT	CASSDPSSGNTIYF
TRBV7-9	-	-	TRBJ1-3	TGTGCCAGCAGCCTTGGTTACGCGCCCCCGGATGTTGGAAACACCATATATTTT	CASSLGYAPPDVGNTIYF
TRBV7-3	TRBD2	-	TRBJ2-1	TGTGCCAGCAGCGATCTAGCGGAGTTAGACAATGAGCAGTTCTTC	CASSDLAELDNEQFF
TRBV2	-	once	TRBJ1-3	TGTGCCAGCAGGCTCAGGGGAGACTCTGGAAACACCATATATTTT	CASRLRGDSGNTIYF
TRBV5-6	-	-	TRBJ1-1	TGTGCCAGCAGCTTGGCGCAGGGACGATTGAACACTGAAGCTTTCTTT	CASSLAQGRLNTEAFF
TRBV5-5	-	-	TRBJ1-5	TGTGCCAGCAGCTCTGACACCTCCGATCAGCCCCAGCATTTT	CASSSDTSDQPQHF
TRBV7-2	TRBD2	-	TRBJ2-3	TGTGCCAGCAGCTTAGAACTAGCGGGAGGGGGTACGCAGTATTTT	CASSLELAGGGTQYF
TRBV7-6	TRBD1	-	TRBJ1-6	TGTGCCAGCAGCGTCGGGACAGGGGTCTCCGATTCACCCCTCCACTTT	CASSVGTGVSDSPLHF
TRBV5-1	-	-	TRBJ2-7	TGCGCCAGCAGCTTGGGGACGGACGCCTACGAGCAGTACTTC	CASSLGTDAYEQYF
TRBV28	-	-	TRBJ2-5	TGTGCCAGCAGTCCCGCAATCGAGACCCAGTACTTC	CASSPAIETQYF
TRBV19	-	-	TRBJ2-4	TGTGCCAGTAGCCCCGTCGGGCGCGCCCTTTACATTCAGTACTTC	CASSPVGRALYIQYF
TRBV6-1	TRBD2	-	TRBJ2-5	TGTGCCAGCAGTGAAATAACCCCAGGGCTAGCGGGAGGAGGGGAGACCCAGTACTTC	CASSEITPGLAGGGETQYF
TRBV27	-	-	TRBJ1-6	TGTGCCAGCAGGGGATCTACCGGGAACCTCCAAGATAATTCACCCCTCCACTTT	CASRGSTGNLQDNSPLHF
TRBV5-5	TRBD1	-	TRBJ2-7	TGTGCCAGCAGCCACCGGGACAGGGGATACGAGCAGTACTTC	CASSHRDRGYEQYF
TRBV12-5	-	-	TRBJ1-1	TGTGCTAGTCGGGACACGTTGAACACTGAAGCTTTCTTT	CASRDTLNTEAFF
TRBV5-1	-	-	TRBJ2-2	TGCGCCAGCAGCTTGGTATGGGGGACGAACACCGGGGAGCTGTTTTTT	CASSLVWGTNTGELFF
TRBV7-2	-	-	TRBJ2-3	TGTGCCAGCAGCTTACCGGGGTGGAGGGCAGATACGCAGTATTTT	CASSLPGWRADTQYF
TRBV10-2	-	-	TRBJ1-1	TGCGCCAGCAGTGAATGGGGATTGATGAACACTGAAGCTTTCTTT	CASSEWGLMNTEAFF
TRBV5-4	-	-	TRBJ2-6	TGTGCCAGCAGCTTGGCCCGCGCAGGTACTGCGGTCAACGTCCTGACTTTC	CASSLARAGTAVNVLTF
TRBV18	TRBD2	-	TRBJ2-1	TGTGCCAGCTCACCACTTGGGACTAGCAACAATGAGCAGTTCTTC	CASSPLGTSNNEQFF
TRBV7-8	TRBD1	-	TRBJ2-7	TGTGCCAGCAGCAGAGGACAGGGGCTCTACGAGCAGTACTTC	CASSRGQGLYEQYF
TRBV2	TRBD2	-	TRBJ2-3	TGTGCCACCTCATTACTAGCGGGGGGGCCGGATACGCAGTATTTT	CATSLLAGGPDTQYF
TRBV7-9	-	-	TRBJ2-5	TGTGCCAGCAGCTTAACGGATAAAAGTCGAAAAGAGACCCAGTACTTC	CASSLTDKSRKETQYF
TRBV5-1	TRBD2	once	TRBJ2-3	TGCGCCAGCAGCTTGGGTCTAGCGGGATCAGATACGCAGTATTTT	CASSLGLAGSDTQYF
TRBV5-1	TRBD1	-	TRBJ1-6	TGCGCCAGCAGCTTGGAACCGGGACAGGGTAGGAATTCACCCCTCCACTTT	CASSLEPGQGRNSPLHF
TRBV5-6	-	once	TRBJ2-7	TGTGCCAGCAGCTTAGGTGACAAAGAGTACTTC	CASSLGDKEYF
TRBV6-6	-	few	TRBJ1-1	TGTGCCAGCAGTGCGGAGACCGGGGAAGCTTTCTTT	CASSAETGEAFF
TRBV2	-	-	TRBJ2-3	TGTGCCAGCAGTGGGATAGCTGCAGATACGCAGTATTTT	CASSGIAADTQYF
TRBV6-5	-	-	TRBJ1-6	TGTGCCAGCAGCTTCGGGTCCTCCTATAATTCACCCCTCCACTTT	CASSFGSSYNSPLHF
TRBV15	-	-	TRBJ2-1	TGTGCCACCAGCAGACCGTCTCTCAATGAGCAGTTCTTC	CATSRPSLNEQFF
TRBV19	TRBD1	-	TRBJ1-3	TGTGCCAGTAGTTCCGACAGGGGCTCTGGAAACACCATATATTTT	CASSSDRGSGNTIYF
TRBV7-8	TRBD2	-	TRBJ2-5	TGTGCCAGCAGCTTAGCTAGCGGGGGTTGGCAGACCCAGTACTTC	CASSLASGGWQTQYF
TRBV28	-	-	TRBJ1-2	TGTGCCAGCAGTTTACCCACAGGGAAAGCCTATGGCTACACCTTC	CASSLPTGKAYGYTF
TRBV5-4	-	-	TRBJ2-2	TGTGCCAGCAGCTTGGAGGCCAGACGGCTGAACACCGGGGAGCTGTTTTTT	CASSLEARRLNTGELFF
TRBV18	-	-	TRBJ1-1	TGTGCCAGCTCACCAATGGGAAACACTGAAGCTTTCTTT	CASSPMGNTEAFF
TRBV25-1	TRBD2	-	TRBJ2-1	TGTGCCAGCAGTGAATACCCGGTGGGTAGCGGGAGCTACAATGAGCAGTTCTTC	CASSEYPVGSGSYNEQFF
TRBV7-3	-	-	TRBJ2-1	TGTGCCAGCAGCTCGCTGGGGGTTTACCCTTACAATGAGCAGTTCTTC	CASSSLGVYPYNEQFF
TRBV10-3	-	-	TRBJ2-1	TGTGCCATCAGTCCTAGGCAGGATAACAATGAGCAGTTCTTC	CAISPRQDNNEQFF